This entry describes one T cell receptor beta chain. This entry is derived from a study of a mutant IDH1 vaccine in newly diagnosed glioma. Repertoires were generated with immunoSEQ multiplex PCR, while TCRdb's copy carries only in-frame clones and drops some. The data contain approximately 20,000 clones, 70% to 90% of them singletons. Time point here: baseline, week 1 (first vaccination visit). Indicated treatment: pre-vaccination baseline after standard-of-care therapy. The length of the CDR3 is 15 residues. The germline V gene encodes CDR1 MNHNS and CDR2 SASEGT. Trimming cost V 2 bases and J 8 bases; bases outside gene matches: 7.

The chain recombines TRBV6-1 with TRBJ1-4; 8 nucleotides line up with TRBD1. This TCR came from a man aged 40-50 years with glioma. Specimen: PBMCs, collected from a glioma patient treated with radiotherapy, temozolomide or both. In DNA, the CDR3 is TGTGCCAGCAGTGAACGGACAGGGAATTTCGAAAAACTGTTTTTT. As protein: CASSERTGNFEKLFF.